Below are 16 T cell receptor beta chains sequenced from a single sample in a study of immune evolution from preneoplasia to lung adenocarcinoma. Sequencing used immunoSEQ multiplex PCR; TCRdb keeps in-frame clones, though not all of them. Of about 9,000 clones listed, over 65% are singletons. The sequenced material came from FFPE lung adenocarcinoma in situ tissue. The receptors here all came from a person aged 60 to 85 with lung adenocarcinoma.

V gene TRBV7-8 combines with J gene TRBJ1-2; 8 bases agree with TRBD1. The CDR3 is 13 amino acids. CDR1 and CDR2 (germline): SGHVS, FQNEAQ. The ends lost 5 bases at V and 5 bases at J; junction bases unmatched: 4. The CDR3 nucleotides read TGTGCCAGCAGCCCCGGGACAGGTTATGGCTACACCTTC. Amino acids: CASSPGTGYGYTF.

The CDR3 bases are TGTGCCAGCTCACCGGGGGTCACCGACGGCTACACCTTC. This translates into CASSPGVTDGYTF. The J gene is TRBJ1-2, the V gene TRBV18; the D gene is possibly TRBD1 (5 bases). Germline V CDR1 and CDR2: KGHSH, LQKENI. V lost 3 bases, J lost 8 bases, and 13 bases lay in between. The CDR3 runs to 13 residues.

This clone was seen a few times. The CDR3 DNA reads as TGCGCCAGCAGTGAGGGGTTTAACTATGGCTACACCTTC. It yields the protein CASSEGFNYGYTF. The chain has TRBV10-1 and TRBJ1-2, with D uncertain. The CDR3 extends over 13 amino acids. The V end lost 2 bases, the J end lost 1 base, and 5 bases lay between the germline ends. Germline loops: CDR1 WNHNN, CDR2 SYGVQD (reference sequence).

In this sample, this clone turned up a few times. The chain couples TRBV7-3 to TRBJ2-3, with D possibly TRBD2 on 6 matching bases. V lost 5 bases to trimming and J lost 0 bases, with 15 bases between them. Germline V gene sequence: CDR1 SGHTA, CDR2 FQGTGA. The CDR3 is 16 amino acids. CDR3 sequence (DNA): TGTGCCAGCAGCCCGGGGGTCCAGCGAAGCACAGATACGCAGTATTTT. Translation: CASSPGVQRSTDTQYF. Full variable domain (missing parts from reference TRBV7-3 and TRBJ2-3): GAGVSQTPSNKVTEKGKYVELRCDPISGHTALYWYRQSLGQGPEFLIYFQGTGAADDSGLPNDRFFAVRPEGSVSTLKIQRTERGDSAVYLCASSPGVQRSTDTQYFGPGTRLTVL.

The chain couples TRBV27 to TRBJ2-3; no reliable D call. Germline CDR1 reads MNHEY; CDR2 reads SMNVEV (reference sequence). CDR3 size: 13 residues. Between the trimmed V and J ends, which lost 4 bases and 5 bases, there was a span of 10 bases. As DNA, the CDR3 is TGTGCCAGCAGTTCTACACTGTTAGATACGCAGTATTTT. Translation: CASSSTLLDTQYF.

The J gene is TRBJ1-1, the V gene TRBV10-3, with D maybe TRBD1 (5 bases). The CDR3 totals 13 residues. The germline CDR1 and CDR2 sequences are ENHRY and SYGVKD. V lost 4 bases and J 1 base, leaving 7 bases between the germline ends. The CDR3 is CAISAQGNTEAFF. CDR3 bases: TGTGCCATCAGTGCCCAGGGGAACACTGAAGCTTTCTTT.

The gene calls are TRBV7-2 and TRBJ1-6, with D unclear. The V end lost 0 bases, the J end lost 8 bases, and 2 bases lay between the germline ends. Germline V lookup: CDR1 SGHTA, CDR2 FQGNSA. The CDR3 spans 12 residues. The chain's CDR3 is CASSLADSPLHF. The CDR3 DNA reads TGTGCCAGCAGCTTAGCGGATTCACCCCTCCACTTT.

The rearrangement uses TRBV19 and TRBJ1-4; D remains unclear. Trimming cost V 5 bases and J 8 bases, with 12 bases left between them. The CDR3 is 13 residues long. CDR1 is LNHDA and CDR2 is SQIVND in the germline V gene (reference sequence). The CDR3 is CASSRTWREKLFF. The CDR3 DNA reads as TGTGCCAGTAGTCGGACCTGGCGGGAAAAACTGTTTTTT.

The chain recombines TRBV11-2 with TRBJ2-6; possibly TRBD1 for D (5 bases). Germline V gene lookup returns CDR1 SGHAT and CDR2 FQNNGV. V shed 1 base and J shed 3 bases, with 10 bases lying between them. CDR3 size: 16 residues. The CDR3 sequence is CASSLVWGGGANVLTF. CDR3 DNA: TGTGCCAGCAGCTTAGTTTGGGGCGGTGGGGCCAACGTCCTGACTTTC.

This chain links TRBV5-6 with TRBJ1-4; a weak D match, TRBD1 (5 bases). Per the germline V gene, CDR1 is SGHDT and CDR2 is YYEEEE. The ends were cut back, 2 bases at V and 8 bases at J, with 13 bases in the middle. The CDR3 length is 14 residues. The CDR3 spells CASSFQGYGEKLFF. The CDR3 DNA is TGTGCCAGCAGCTTCCAGGGATATGGCGAAAAACTGTTTTTT. Full variable domain (missing parts from reference TRBV5-6 and TRBJ1-4): DAGVTQSPTHLIKTRGQQVTLRCSPKSGHDTVSWYQQALGQGPQFIFQYYEEEERQRGNFPDRFSGHQFPNYSSELNVNALLLGDSALYLCASSFQGYGEKLFFGSGTQLSVL.

The count of this clone is one. The chain employs TRBV28 and TRBJ2-7; 9 bases fit TRBD1. The CDR3 has 17 amino acids. The germline V gene has CDR1 MDHEN and CDR2 SYDVKM. Germline trimming cut 4 bases from V and 4 bases from J; bases unmatched to any gene: 14. CDR3 residues: CASSSSRDREGVYEQYF. CDR3 nucleotide sequence: TGTGCCAGCAGTTCGTCCCGGGACAGGGAGGGGGTGTACGAGCAGTACTTC.

J is TRBJ1-6 and V is TRBV7-2; perhaps TRBD1 as D (6 bases). Trimming cost V 1 base and J 10 bases, with 8 bases left between them. The CDR3 consists of 13 residues. Germline CDR1 SGHTA, CDR2 FQGNSA. In DNA form, the CDR3 reads TGTGCCAGCAGCTTAGTCGGGGGCTCACCCCTCCACTTT. Residues: CASSLVGGSPLHF.

CDR3 in DNA: TGCAGCGTTGAAGGAACGGGGCGATACAATGAGCAGTTCTTC. The encoded protein is CSVEGTGRYNEQFF. The chain uses TRBV29-1 and TRBJ2-1; possibly TRBD1 or TRBD2 for D (5 bases each). Per the germline V gene, CDR1 is SQVTM and CDR2 is ANQGSEA. There are 14 residues in the CDR3. V gave up 1 base and J gave up 4 bases, with 11 bases separating them.

This chain joins TRBV4-1 and TRBJ1-2; D uncertain. The CDR3 consists of 13 residues. CDR1 and CDR2 (germline): MGHRA, YSYEKL. Between the trimmed V and J ends, which lost 1 base and 12 bases, there was a span of 15 bases. Here the CDR3 reads CASSQVGPAVHTF. The CDR3 region has the DNA TGCGCCAGCAGCCAAGTTGGGCCAGCCGTCCACACCTTC.

This chain links TRBV7-3 with TRBJ2-1, with TRBD2 identical over 10 bases. The junction had 9 bases not matched to a gene; V was cut back by 5 bases and J by 5 bases. This CDR3 contains 16 residues. CDR1 and CDR2 (germline): SGHTA, FQGTGA. Written as DNA, the CDR3 is TGTGCCAGCAGCCACATTAGCGGGGGGTCCCACAATGAGCAGTTCTTC. It codes for CASSHISGGSHNEQFF.

J is TRBJ1-2 and V is TRBV11-3; 7 positions match TRBD1. Unmatched junction bases numbered 5, after V lost 5 bases and J lost 8 bases. CDR3 size: 12 residues. Germline V gene sequence: CDR1 SGHNT, CDR2 YENEEA. The CDR3 region has the DNA TGTGCCAGCAGCCAGGGGGGAGACGGCTACACCTTC. Translated, it gives CASSQGGDGYTF. Variable domain in full (rest from reference TRBV11-3 and TRBJ1-2): EAGVVQSPRYKIIEKKQPVAFWCNPISGHNTLYWYLQNLGQGPELLIRYENEEAVDDSQLPKDRFSAERLKGVDSTLKIQPAELGDSAVYLCASSQGGDGYTFGSGTRLTVV.